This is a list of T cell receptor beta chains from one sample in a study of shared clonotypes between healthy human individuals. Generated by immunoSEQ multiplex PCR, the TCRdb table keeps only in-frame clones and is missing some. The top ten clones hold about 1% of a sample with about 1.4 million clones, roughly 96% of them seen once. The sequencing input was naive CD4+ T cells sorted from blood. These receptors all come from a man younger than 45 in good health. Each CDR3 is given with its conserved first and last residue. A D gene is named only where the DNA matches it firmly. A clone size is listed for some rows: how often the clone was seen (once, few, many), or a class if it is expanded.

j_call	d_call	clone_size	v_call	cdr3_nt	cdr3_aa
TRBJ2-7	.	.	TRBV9	TGTGCCAGCAGCGTAGTGGGGGAGCACACCTACGAGCAGTACTTC	CASSVVGEHTYEQYF
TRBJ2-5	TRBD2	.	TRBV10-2	TGCGCCAGCCGCAAGATAGCGGGAGGGGCAGAGACCCAGTACTTC	CASRKIAGGAETQYF
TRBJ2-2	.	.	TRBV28	TGTGCCAGCAGTTTAAGCGGAAGAGGGACCGGGGAGCTGTTTTTT	CASSLSGRGTGELFF
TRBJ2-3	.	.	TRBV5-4	TGTGCCAGCAGCCCCCCGGGGCTCCACACAGATACGCAGTATTTT	CASSPPGLHTDTQYF
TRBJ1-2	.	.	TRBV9	TGTGCCAGCAGCGTAGTAATTGGGGACATGGACTATGGCTACACCTTC	CASSVVIGDMDYGYTF
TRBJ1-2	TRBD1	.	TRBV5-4	TGTGCCAGCAGCTTGGAAACGACAGGGGCTAGCGGCTACACCTTC	CASSLETTGASGYTF
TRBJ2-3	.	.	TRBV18	TGTGCCAGCTCACCATCCAGGGTGGTAGGGGCAGATACGCAGTATTTT	CASSPSRVVGADTQYF
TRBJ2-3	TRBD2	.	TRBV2	TGTGCCAGCAGAGGGACTATTAATTCTCATACGCAGTATTTT	CASRGTINSHTQYF
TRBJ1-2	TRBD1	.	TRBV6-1	TGTGCCAGTCTAGACAGGGACGCTTGGGGCTACACCTTC	CASLDRDAWGYTF
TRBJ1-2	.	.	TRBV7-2	TGTGCCAGCAGCTTAGACAGGGCACGCTACACCTTC	CASSLDRARYTF
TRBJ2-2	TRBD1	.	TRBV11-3	TGTGCCAGCAGCCTCGGGACAGGGTTGTCGAACACCGGGGAGCTGTTTTTT	CASSLGTGLSNTGELFF
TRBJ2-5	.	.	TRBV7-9	TGTGCCAGCAGCTTCAGGGTAGGGAGGATGGAGACCCAGTACTTC	CASSFRVGRMETQYF
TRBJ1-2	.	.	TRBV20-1	TGCAGTGGCACGGGCTACACCTTC	CSGTGYTF
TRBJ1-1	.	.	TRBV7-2	TGTGCCAGCAGCCCCGGAGGTAGTGCGGCTGAAGCTTTCTTT	CASSPGGSAAEAFF
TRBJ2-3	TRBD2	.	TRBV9	TGTGCCAGCAGCGCGACTAGCGGGGGTACGCAGTATTTT	CASSATSGGTQYF
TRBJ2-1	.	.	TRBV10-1	TGCGCCAGCAGTGGAGGGTCGCCCTACAATGAGCAGTTCTTC	CASSGGSPYNEQFF
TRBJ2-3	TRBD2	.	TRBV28	TGTGCCAGCTCGCGGACTAGCGGGAGATCAGATACGCAGTATTTT	CASSRTSGRSDTQYF
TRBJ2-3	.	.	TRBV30	TGTGCCTGGAGTGTAGGCGTATATAGCACAGATACGCAGTATTTT	CAWSVGVYSTDTQYF
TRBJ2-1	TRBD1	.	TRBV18	TGTGCCAGCTCGCCCATTGCGACAGGGGATGAGCAGTTCTTC	CASSPIATGDEQFF
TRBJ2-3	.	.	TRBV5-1	TGCGCCAGCAGCTTGTTTGGCCGGTCAGATACGCAGTATTTT	CASSLFGRSDTQYF
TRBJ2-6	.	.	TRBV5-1	TGCGCCAGCAGCTTGTTTCGCGGGCGCAACTCTGGGGCCAACGTCCTGACTTTC	CASSLFRGRNSGANVLTF
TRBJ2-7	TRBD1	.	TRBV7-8	TGTGCCAGCAGCTTAGTATTGACAGGGATCTCCTACGAGCAGTACTTC	CASSLVLTGISYEQYF
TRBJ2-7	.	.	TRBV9	TGTGCCAGCAGCCCGGGGGGCAGGGCACGACTCTACGAGCAGTACTTC	CASSPGGRARLYEQYF
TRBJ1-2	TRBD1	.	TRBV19	TGTGCCAGTATCCCCGGGACAGCTAACTATGGCTACACCTTC	CASIPGTANYGYTF
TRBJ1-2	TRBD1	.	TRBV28	TGTGCCAGCAGTTTGCCACAGGGGAACTATGGCTACACCTTC	CASSLPQGNYGYTF
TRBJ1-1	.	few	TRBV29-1	TGCAGCGTTCGTCCAGCCACTGAAGCTTTCTTT	CSVRPATEAFF
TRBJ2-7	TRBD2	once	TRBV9	TGTGCCAGCAGCGCCCACCCTAGCGGGGGCGAGCAGTACTTC	CASSAHPSGGEQYF
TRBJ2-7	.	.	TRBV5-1	TGCGCCAGCAGCTTGGCGCAGCTCTCCTACGAGCAGTACTTC	CASSLAQLSYEQYF
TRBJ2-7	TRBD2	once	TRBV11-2	TGTGCCAGCAGCTTAACTAGCGGGTCGGTCTACGAGCAGTACTTC	CASSLTSGSVYEQYF
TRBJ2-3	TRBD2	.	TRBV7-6	TGTGCCAGCAGCTCCCTAGCGGGAGTTACAGATACGCAGTATTTT	CASSSLAGVTDTQYF
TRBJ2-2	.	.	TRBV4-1	TGCGCCAGCAGCCAAGAAAAGGGCTTTACCGGGGAGCTGTTTTTT	CASSQEKGFTGELFF
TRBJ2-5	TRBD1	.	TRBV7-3	TGTGCCAGCAGCAACAGGGGGTCGGAGACCCAGTACTTC	CASSNRGSETQYF
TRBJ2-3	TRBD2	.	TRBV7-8	TGTGCCAGCAGCCCAAAGACTAGCGGAAACACAGATACGCAGTATTTT	CASSPKTSGNTDTQYF
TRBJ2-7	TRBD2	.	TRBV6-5	TGTGCCAGCAGGCTAGCGGACGAATACGAGCAGTACTTC	CASRLADEYEQYF
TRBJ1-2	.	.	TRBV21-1	TGTGCCAGCAGCAAAGCGCAAAACAGGGAGAGAAAAAACTATGGCTACACCTTC	CASSKAQNRERKNYGYTF
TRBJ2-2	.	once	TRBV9	TGTGCCAGCAGGAGAACATCGAACACCGGGGAGCTGTTTTTT	CASRRTSNTGELFF
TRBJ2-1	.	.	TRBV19	TGTGCCAGTAGTAAACGGGGCGACTCCTACAATGAGCAGTTCTTC	CASSKRGDSYNEQFF
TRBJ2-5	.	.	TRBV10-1	TGCGCCAGCAGTGAGTCGACATGGAATGAAGAGACCCAGTACTTC	CASSESTWNEETQYF
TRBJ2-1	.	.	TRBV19	TGTGCCAGTAGTATACTCCCCCCGGGACTCACTGAGCAGTTCTTC	CASSILPPGLTEQFF
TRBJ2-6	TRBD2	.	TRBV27	TGTGCCAGCATGTGGACTAGCGGGAGGGCCGCTGGGGCCAACGTCCTGACTTTC	CASMWTSGRAAGANVLTF
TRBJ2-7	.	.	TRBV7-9	TGTGCCAGCAGCTTTGTCGGAGCCTACGAGCAGTACTTC	CASSFVGAYEQYF
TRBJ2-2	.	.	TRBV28	TGTGCCAGCACGGCGTGGAACCTATCCGGGGAGCTGTTTTTT	CASTAWNLSGELFF
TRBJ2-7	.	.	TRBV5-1	TGCGCCAGCAGCCTCGGGACATACTACGAGCAGTACTTC	CASSLGTYYEQYF
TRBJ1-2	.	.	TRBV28	TGTGCCAGCAGTTCTTACCCTTCGGGGGGCCGGGGCTATGGCTACACCTTC	CASSSYPSGGRGYGYTF
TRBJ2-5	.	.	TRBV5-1	TGCGCCAGCACTATCGGAGGGGCGGCGGAGACCCAGTACTTC	CASTIGGAAETQYF
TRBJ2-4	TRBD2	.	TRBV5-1	TGCGCCAGCAGCTTGTACATGACTAGCGGTTTAGCCAAAAACATTCAGTACTTC	CASSLYMTSGLAKNIQYF
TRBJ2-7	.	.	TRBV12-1	TGTGCCAGCAGCTTTCCCCCGGGGACACCTCGCTCCTACGAGCAGTACTTC	CASSFPPGTPRSYEQYF
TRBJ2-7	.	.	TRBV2	TGTGCCAGCAGGAGAGAATCAAGGTGGAGCTCCTACGAGCAGTACTTC	CASRRESRWSSYEQYF
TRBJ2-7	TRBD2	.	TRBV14	TGTGCCAGCAGCCTCCGACTAGCGGGAGGGCCGTCTGGGTACGAGCAGTACTTC	CASSLRLAGGPSGYEQYF
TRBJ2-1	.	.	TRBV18	TGTGCCAGCTCCCCTGTTCCGGCGTTATACAATGAGCAGTTCTTC	CASSPVPALYNEQFF
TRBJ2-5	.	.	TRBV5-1	TGCGCCAGCAGCTTGGGTACAGACCAAGAGACCCAGTACTTC	CASSLGTDQETQYF
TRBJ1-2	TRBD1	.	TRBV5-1	TGCGCCAGCAGCAAGACAGGGGCCTATGGCTACACCTTC	CASSKTGAYGYTF
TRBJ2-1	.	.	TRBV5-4	TGTGCCTACTACTCGCAGGGGAGCTCCTACAATGAGCAGTTCTTC	CAYYSQGSSYNEQFF
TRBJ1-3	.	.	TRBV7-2	TGTGCCAGCAGCCCTGAGGGGGGCTGGTCTGGAAACACCATATATTTT	CASSPEGGWSGNTIYF
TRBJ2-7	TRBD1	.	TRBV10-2	TGCGCCAGCGGAAGACCCTCGACAGGGTCCGTGGGGGAGCAGTACTTC	CASGRPSTGSVGEQYF
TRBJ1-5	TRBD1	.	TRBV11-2	TGTGCCAGCAGCTTAGGGACAGGGGCGAAGAATCAGCCCCAGCATTTT	CASSLGTGAKNQPQHF
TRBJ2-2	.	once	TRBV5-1	TGCGCCAGCAGCTTGTCCGGTAACCTCGCGAACACCGGGGAGCTGTTTTTT	CASSLSGNLANTGELFF
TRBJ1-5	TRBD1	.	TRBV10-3	TGTGCCATCAGCGCCGGGACAGCGGGTCAGCCCCAGCATTTT	CAISAGTAGQPQHF
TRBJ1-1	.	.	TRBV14	TGTGCCAGCAGCCACGACAGGAACACTGAAGCTTTCTTT	CASSHDRNTEAFF